The clone carrying this TCR beta chain was detected only once. The target antigen is unknown. Trimming removed 7 bases from V and 7 bases from J, with 11 bases in between. CDR1 is MDHEN, CDR2 SYDVKM, per germline. The CDR3 covers 12 residues. Libraries were prepared by immunoSEQ multiplex PCR; TCRdb keeps only in-frame clonotypes and omits some of them. The table includes approximately 100,000 clones, 90% to 95% detected once. The record originates from a study of T cell responses to AZD1222 COVID-19 vaccine. Study observations and caveats: Elevations in Spike-specific TCR breadth and depth followed administration of two AZD1222 doses. Females made up more of the donors, who were largely white British, and clonal diversity may have come out too low.

The chain recombines TRBV28 with TRBJ1-3; the D is unclear. The receptor comes from an adult in good health. This sample comprised peripheral blood, obtained on day 0 of AZD1222 vaccination. The CDR3 protein is CASKGLSNTIYF. The CDR3 coding sequence is TGTGCCAGCAAGGGTCTGTCGAACACCATATATTTT.